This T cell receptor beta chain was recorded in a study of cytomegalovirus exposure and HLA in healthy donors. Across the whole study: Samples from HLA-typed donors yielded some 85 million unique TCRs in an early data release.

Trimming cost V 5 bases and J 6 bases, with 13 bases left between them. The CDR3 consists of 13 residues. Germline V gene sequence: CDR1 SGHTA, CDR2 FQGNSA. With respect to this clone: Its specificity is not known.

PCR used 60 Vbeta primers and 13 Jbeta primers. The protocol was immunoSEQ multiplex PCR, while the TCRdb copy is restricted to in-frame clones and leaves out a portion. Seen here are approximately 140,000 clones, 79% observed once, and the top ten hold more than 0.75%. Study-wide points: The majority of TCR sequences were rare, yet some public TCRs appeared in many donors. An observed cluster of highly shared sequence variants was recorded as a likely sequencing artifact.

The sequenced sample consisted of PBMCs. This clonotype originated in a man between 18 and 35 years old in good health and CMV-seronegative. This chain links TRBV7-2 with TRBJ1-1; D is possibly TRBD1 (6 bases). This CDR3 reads CASSLRGRAEAFF. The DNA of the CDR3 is TGTGCCAGCAGCCTCAGGGGAAGAGCTGAAGCTTTCTTT.